This entry describes one T cell receptor (beta chain). These data come from a study of T cell changes during pregnancy in multiple sclerosis. TCRdb keeps only in-frame clones here, not all; method: immunoSEQ multiplex PCR. The sample holds about 31,000 clones, about 91% seen once. Source: CD8+ T cells from peripheral blood mononuclear cells, taken in the second trimester of pregnancy. This clonotype was sampled from a female donor with multiple sclerosis, enrolled in a pregnancy study.

Written as DNA, the CDR3 is TGTGCCAGCAGTGCGGGACAGGGGAATGAGCAGTTCTTC. Residues: CASSAGQGNEQFF. The V call is TRBV25-1, the J call TRBJ2-1, with 10 bases that match TRBD1. The trim removed 4 bases at V and 7 bases at J, leaving 1 base unmatched. This CDR3 region has 13 residues. The germline CDR1 and CDR2 sequences are MGHDK and SYGVNS. The complete variable domain, with remaining parts taken from reference TRBV25-1 and TRBJ2-1, reads EADIYQTPRYLVIGTGKKITLECSQTMGHDKMYWYQQDPGMELHLIHYSYGVNSTEKGDLSSESTVSRIRTEHFPLTLESARPSHTSQYLCASSAGQGNEQFFGPGTRLTVL.